The 11 T cell receptor beta chains below come from one sample, sequenced in a study of identical twins. Each CDR3 protein is one row after TCRdb ran MiXCR on the 5' RACE reads. Of hundreds of thousands of distinct CDR3 sequences listed, over 5% are singletons. The material sequenced was naive T cells sorted from blood. The receptors were gathered from a man aged 18 to 30 in good health.

This clonotype showed up many times. The chain carries TRBV5-1 and TRBJ1-5; unclear D gene. Trimming took off 4 bases at V and 6 bases at J, with 11 bases between the two ends. CDR3 length: 13 amino acids. CDR1 and CDR2 from the germline V gene are SGHRS and YFSETQ. CDR3 bases: TGCGCCAGCAGCGCCGGATCTGGTCAGCCCCAGCATTTT. Encoded protein: CASSAGSGQPQHF.

This clonotype was observed at least ten times. The V call is TRBV20-1, the J call TRBJ2-3; D is undetermined. CDR3 length equals 14 residues. The germline V gene encodes CDR1 DFQATT and CDR2 SNEGSKA (reference sequence). Trimming took 3 bases from V and 4 from J, leaving 14 bases between them. The DNA for the CDR3 is TGCAGTGCTAGCTGGCTAGAGTATTCAGATACGCAGTATTTT. Translated: CSASWLEYSDTQYF.

This clonotype has at least ten counts. CDR3 sequence: CAISESTRGDEQFF. In nucleotides, the CDR3 is TGTGCCATCAGTGAGTCGACTCGGGGCGATGAGCAGTTCTTC. V gene TRBV10-3 combines with J gene TRBJ2-1; D tentatively reads TRBD1 or TRBD2 (5 bases each). Trimming took off 0 bases at V and 8 bases at J, with 11 bases between the two ends. The CDR3 totals 14 residues. The germline V gene encodes CDR1 ENHRY and CDR2 SYGVKD.

This chain joins TRBV4-3 and TRBJ2-7; tentative D call: TRBD2 (6 bases). Trimming took off 3 bases at V and 5 bases at J, with 14 bases between the two ends. The CDR3 extends over 14 amino acids. Looked up from germline, CDR1 is LGHNA and CDR2 is YSLEER. CDR3 nucleotide sequence: TGCGCCAGCAGCCAGGACGGGAGAAGTAACGAGCAGTACTTC. It is translated as CASSQDGRSNEQYF.

This clonotype has a count of ten or more. The chain has TRBV10-3 and TRBJ2-5; 7 bases are shared with TRBD1. Germline loops: CDR1 ENHRY, CDR2 SYGVKD. The CDR3 consists of 17 residues. V lost 2 bases to trimming and J lost 3 bases; unmatched junction nucleotides: 12. The CDR3 sequence is CAISEGRGKPFEETQYF. CDR3 nucleotide sequence: TGTGCCATCAGTGAGGGCAGGGGGAAACCTTTCGAAGAGACCCAGTACTTC.

This clonotype was seen many times. The CDR3 loop reads CASSGRDRVNEQYF. CDR3 coding DNA: TGTGCCAGCAGCGGCCGGGACAGGGTAAACGAGCAGTACTTC. The rearrangement links TRBV9 to TRBJ2-7, with 9 bases lining up with TRBD1. This CDR3 spans 14 amino acids. CDR1 is SGDLS and CDR2 is YYNGEE in the germline V gene. V lost 3 bases to trimming and J lost 5 bases; unmatched junction nucleotides: 6.

The sample holds many counts of this clonotype. The CDR3 reads CSAPALYEQYF. CDR3 bases: TGCAGTGCTCCAGCCTTATACGAGCAGTACTTC. V usage is TRBV20-1 and J usage is TRBJ2-7; D is unresolved. Trimming pared 5 bases from V and 4 bases from J, leaving 9 bases between. The germline gives CDR1 DFQATT, CDR2 SNEGSKA (reference sequence). The CDR3 contains 11 residues.

This clonotype has just a few counts. The CDR3 loop is CASSQPGTQTGANVLTF. CDR3 in DNA: TGTGCCAGCTCACAACCCGGGACACAGACAGGGGCCAACGTCCTGACTTTC. The rearrangement uses TRBV18 and TRBJ2-6, with a possible D match to TRBD1 (6 bases). Trimming cost V 4 bases and J 4 bases, with 17 bases left between them. The CDR3 has 17 amino acids. Germline values: CDR1 KGHSH, CDR2 LQKENI.

The sample holds many counts of this clonotype. The chain is built from TRBV20-1 and TRBJ2-1; D is perhaps TRBD1 or TRBD2 (6 bases each). Trimming shortened V by 3 bases and J by 6 bases, and 15 bases separated the two germline ends. This CDR3 is built from 14 residues. The germline V gene encodes CDR1 DFQATT and CDR2 SNEGSKA (reference sequence). CDR3 sequence (DNA): TGCAGTGCTAGTTTGGGGGGCGCGGCCAATGAGCAGTTCTTC. It specifies CSASLGGAANEQFF.

This clonotype showed up many times. The chain joins TRBV5-1 to TRBJ2-1; D gene unclear. Germline-derived CDR1 and CDR2 are SGHRS and YFSETQ. Deletions cut 0 bases from V and 3 bases from J, with 10 bases between. The CDR3 is 15 residues long. The CDR3: CASSLASAFYNEQFF. DNA for the CDR3: TGCGCCAGCAGCTTGGCCTCCGCTTTCTACAATGAGCAGTTCTTC.

The rearrangement links TRBV5-1 to TRBJ2-7, with TRBD1 matching 7 bases. V was pared by 0 bases and J by 7 bases, with 7 bases of the junction left unmatched. CDR1 and CDR2 from the germline V gene are SGHRS and YFSETQ. This CDR3 has 14 amino acids. CDR3 sequence: CASSLEDRSGEQYV. CDR3 nucleotides: TGCGCCAGCAGCTTGGAGGACAGGTCGGGGGAGCAGTACGTC.